One sample yielded the 28 T cell receptor beta chains listed below, sequenced in a study of blood T cell repertoires in COVID-19 (TCRdb year 2020). The library was generated by the immunoSEQ multiplex PCR assay. TCRdb provides this immuneACCESS table in a form limited to in-frame rearrangements. Some clones are lacking; in checked studies, under half of them reflect an unresolved V gene, and why the rest are absent is not known. The sample table lists under 200,000 clones, roughly 80% of them with a count of one. Jointly, the top ten make up roughly 9.6% of the sample. Sequences were obtained from PBMCs or T cells enriched from blood (not recorded which). The source is a man in his fifties or sixties who had recovered from COVID-19.

The chain has TRBV9 and TRBJ2-3; D might be TRBD2 (5 bases). CDR1 and CDR2 (germline): SGDLS, YYNGEE. The CDR3 length is 15 residues. Trimming cost V 0 bases and J 1 base, with 9 bases left between them. CDR3 loop: CASSVVGVGTDTQYF. The CDR3 nucleotides read TGTGCCAGCAGCGTAGTGGGAGTTGGCACAGATACGCAGTATTTT.

This sequence joins TRBV7-9 and TRBJ1-5; 8 bases match TRBD1. The CDR3 covers 14 residues. Germline V CDR1 and CDR2: SEHNR, FQNEAQ (reference sequence). J lost 1 base, V lost 5 bases, and 1 base had no gene match. The CDR3 spells CASSRDRSNQPQHF. In DNA form, the CDR3 reads TGTGCCAGCAGCCGGGACAGGAGCAATCAGCCCCAGCATTTT.

V is TRBV2 and J is TRBJ2-7, with D possibly matching TRBD2 (6 bases). The CDR3 has 14 residues. The germline gives CDR1 SNHLY, CDR2 FYNNEI. Trimming took 9 bases from V and 6 from J, leaving 21 bases between them. For the CDR3, the DNA is TGTGCCAGAACCCTTGGGGGGTATCAGGGCGAGCAGTACTTC. Its protein is CARTLGGYQGEQYF.

The chain has TRBV28 and TRBJ1-4, with 7 positions matching TRBD1. CDR1 MDHEN and CDR2 SYDVKM come from the germline V gene. With 4 bases clipped from V and 4 bases from J, the junction kept 3 bases outside the gene matches. This CDR3 region has 14 residues. The CDR3 is CASSSTGFNEKLFF. CDR3 in DNA: TGTGCCAGCAGTTCGACAGGGTTTAATGAAAAACTGTTTTTT.

The V gene is TRBV2, the J gene TRBJ2-7; a possible D gene is TRBD2 (6 bases). The CDR3 covers 16 residues. V was cut by 1 base and J by 5 bases, with 18 bases left in between. Germline V gene lookup returns CDR1 SNHLY and CDR2 FYNNEI. Here the CDR3 DNA reads TGTGCCAGCAGTGAAGTCTTTTCGGGGGTAATGGACGAGCAGTACTTC. It encodes CASSEVFSGVMDEQYF.

This chain connects TRBV10-1 to TRBJ1-4; maybe TRBD1 (6 bases). From germline, CDR1 is WNHNN and CDR2 SYGVQD (reference sequence). V was clipped by 2 bases and J by 5 bases, with 12 bases between them. CDR3 length: 15 amino acids. The CDR3 nucleotides are TGCGCCAGCAGTGAGAAGGGACATCCAAATGAAAAACTGTTTTTT. Encoded protein: CASSEKGHPNEKLFF.

The chain's CDR3 is CASTDSDSTEAFF. CDR3 nucleotides: TGTGCCAGCACCGATTCCGACAGCACTGAAGCTTTCTTT. The chain joins TRBV27 to TRBJ1-1; tentatively, D is TRBD1 (5 bases). This CDR3 spans 13 amino acids. Germline V gene data show CDR1 as MNHEY and CDR2 as SMNVEV (reference sequence). V was shortened by 7 bases and J by 4 bases, with 13 bases between the two germline ends.

V gene TRBV19 combines with J gene TRBJ2-2; weak D call: TRBD1 (7 bases). CDR3 length: 13 amino acids. The V and J ends lost 7 bases and 5 bases respectively, with 11 bases between them. Germline assignment: CDR1 LNHDA and CDR2 SQIVND (reference sequence). CDR3 sequence: CASKTGRTGELFF. The CDR3 DNA is TGTGCCAGTAAGACAGGGAGGACCGGGGAGCTGTTTTTT.

The chain recombines TRBV12-3 or TRBV12-4 with TRBJ1-1; D is unresolved. The CDR3 sequence is 12 residues long. V dropped 7 bases and J dropped 4 bases, with 10 bases sitting between them. The CDR3 region is CASTSWATEAFF. The CDR3 nucleotides are TGTGCCAGCACCTCGTGGGCCACTGAAGCTTTCTTT.

The rearrangement joins TRBV28 to TRBJ1-6; 10 bases match TRBD1. The CDR3 totals 16 residues. With V trimmed by 5 bases and J by 7 bases, 8 bases remained unmatched. Germline V gene lookup returns CDR1 MDHEN and CDR2 SYDVKM. CDR3 in DNA: TGTGCCAGCAGTCGGCTTGAGGGACAGGGGAATTCACCCCTCCACTTT. Translation gives CASSRLEGQGNSPLHF.

Turning to this clone: It is unclear where the CDR3 begins or ends on the DNA, so no DNA is shown, and the CDR3 is as TCRdb lists it. The chain recombines TRBV28 with TRBJ2-1; the table names TRBD2, a call not compared with the DNA. From its first to its last residue, the CDR3 has 16 amino acids. Germline V gene lookup returns CDR1 MDHEN and CDR2 SYDVKM. CDR3 loop: CASSSSRGSSYNEQFF.

The rearrangement joins TRBV24-1 to TRBJ2-3; TRBD2 matches 9 bases. The CDR3 covers 15 residues. Per the germline V gene, CDR1 is KGHDR and CDR2 is SFDVKD. Trimming took 4 bases from V and 7 from J; bases not matched to a gene: 8. Written as DNA, the CDR3 is TGTGCCACCAGTGAAGGGCGGGAGGGCTCACATACGCAGTATTTT. As protein: CATSEGREGSHTQYF.

In this sample, this clone turned up once. The chain links TRBV18 to TRBJ1-4; the match to TRBD1 covers 10 bases. This CDR3 region has 14 residues. Germline CDR1 and CDR2: KGHSH and LQKENI. The trim removed 3 bases at V and 8 bases at J, leaving 3 bases unmatched. As DNA, the CDR3 is TGTGCCAGCTCACCCGGGACAGGGGTCGAAAAACTGTTTTTT. This sequence encodes CASSPGTGVEKLFF. The whole variable domain, filled in from reference TRBV18 and TRBJ1-4, reads NAGVMQNPRHLVRRRGQEARLRCSPMKGHSHVYWYRQLPEEGLKFMVYLQKENIIDESGMPKERFSAEFPKEGPSILRIQQVVRGDSAAYFCASSPGTGVEKLFFGSGTQLSVL.

This chain uses TRBV28 with TRBJ2-4; 11 bases align to TRBD2. The germline CDR1 and CDR2 sequences are MDHEN and SYDVKM. The CDR3 sequence is 15 residues long. V shed 4 bases, J shed 6 bases, and the junction held 5 bases outside the gene matches. The DNA for the CDR3 is TGTGCCAGCAGTTCTAGACTAGCGGGGTTAAACATTCAGTACTTC. It encodes CASSSRLAGLNIQYF.

V usage is TRBV3-1 (or the pseudogene TRBV3-2) and J usage is TRBJ2-6; 7 positions match TRBD1. The CDR3 is 16 amino acids. Germline lookup yields CDR1 LGHDT and CDR2 YNNKEL (reference sequence). With 4 bases clipped from V and 2 bases from J, the junction kept 5 bases outside the gene matches. The DNA of the CDR3 is TGTGCCAGCAGCCCGGACAGGTACGCTGGGGCCAACGTCCTGACTTTC. Encoded protein: CASSPDRYAGANVLTF.

This sequence joins TRBV24-1 and TRBJ1-2, with D maybe TRBD1 (6 bases). The CDR3 is 14 residues long. V was trimmed by 7 bases and J by 0 bases, leaving 11 bases between them. Per germline, CDR1 KGHDR and CDR2 SFDVKD. CDR3 region: CATSPGTTNYGYTF. DNA of the CDR3: TGTGCCACCAGCCCGGGGACAACTAACTATGGCTACACCTTC.

This clone was detected only once. J is TRBJ2-2 and V is TRBV24-1; 7 bases agree with TRBD1. Looked up from germline, CDR1 is KGHDR and CDR2 is SFDVKD. J was trimmed by 3 bases and V by 0 bases; bases with no gene match: 3. CDR3 length equals 16 residues. Here the CDR3 reads CATSDLVQGDTGELFF. The CDR3 DNA reads TGTGCCACCAGTGATTTGGTTCAGGGGGACACCGGGGAGCTGTTTTTT.

The CDR3 region has the DNA TGTGCCAGCAGCCGGGGGCCGGGACAGGGATACAATGAGCAGTTCTTC. It yields the protein CASSRGPGQGYNEQFF. The rearrangement joins TRBV27 to TRBJ2-1; 9 positions match TRBD1. Trimming took 6 bases from V and 4 from J; bases not matched to a gene: 10. This CDR3 is 16 amino acids long. Germline assignment: CDR1 MNHEY and CDR2 SMNVEV (reference sequence).

The chain uses TRBV21-1 and TRBJ1-2; the DNA was not compared with TRBD1, the D call given in the table. TRBV21-1 is a recognized pseudogene. The CDR3 covers 14 residues. The CDR3 coding sequence is TGTGCCGGCTATCAGGGGGTCGAGGGCTATGGCTACACCTTC. Translated, it gives CAGYQGVEGYGYTF.

J is TRBJ1-2 and V is TRBV7-9, with TRBD1 as a possible D gene (5 bases). Trimming took off 5 bases at V and 4 bases at J, with 14 bases between the two ends. The CDR3 consists of 14 residues. Germline V CDR1 and CDR2: SEHNR, FQNEAQ (reference sequence). The CDR3 DNA sequence: TGTGCCAGCAGCGCCTTCTCGGGGGGCTATGGCTACACCTTC. It is translated as CASSAFSGGYGYTF. The complete variable domain, with remaining parts taken from reference TRBV7-9 and TRBJ1-2, reads DTGVSQNPRHKITKRGQNVTFRCDPISEHNRLYWYRQTLGQGPEFLTYFQNEAQLEKSRLLSDRFSAERPKGSFSTLEIQRTEQGDSAMYLCASSAFSGGYGYTFGSGTRLTVV.

The chain carries TRBV2 and TRBJ2-7; 10 positions agree with TRBD1. The CDR3 length is 14 residues. V was pared by 6 bases and J by 5 bases, with 7 bases of the junction left unmatched. Germline V gene lookup returns CDR1 SNHLY and CDR2 FYNNEI. This CDR3 is CASRNRDRGHEQYF. For the CDR3, the DNA is TGTGCCAGCAGGAACCGGGACAGGGGCCACGAGCAGTACTTC.

This chain links TRBV7-3 with TRBJ2-5, with 9 bases identical to TRBD1. The V and J ends lost 5 bases and 5 bases, in that order; junction bases with no gene match: 9. From germline, CDR1 is SGHTA and CDR2 FQGTGA. This CDR3 contains 15 residues. The CDR3 protein is CASSQRTGAQETQYF. The CDR3 coding sequence is TGTGCCAGCAGCCAGCGGACAGGGGCCCAGGAGACCCAGTACTTC. Complete variable domain (other parts from reference TRBV7-3 and TRBJ2-5): GAGVSQTPSNKVTEKGKYVELRCDPISGHTALYWYRQSLGQGPEFLIYFQGTGAADDSGLPNDRFFAVRPEGSVSTLKIQRTERGDSAVYLCASSQRTGAQETQYFGPGTRLLVL.

The chain has TRBV13 and TRBJ2-6; possible D gene TRBD1, 6 bases. Looked up from germline, CDR1 is PRHDT and CDR2 is FYEKMQ (reference sequence). V lost 2 bases and J lost 0, with 11 bases in between. The CDR3 runs to 17 residues. This CDR3 reads CASSLRIGGSGANVLTF. DNA of the CDR3: TGTGCCAGCAGCTTAAGGATAGGGGGCTCTGGGGCCAACGTCCTGACTTTC. Combining the CDR3 with reference TRBV13 and TRBJ2-6 gives the whole variable domain AAGVIQSPRHLIKEKRETATLKCYPIPRHDTVYWYQQGPGQDPQFLISFYEKMQSDKGSIPDRFSAQQFSDYHSELNMSSLELGDSALYFCASSLRIGGSGANVLTFGAGSRLTVL.

V is TRBV21-1 and J is TRBJ1-1; TRBD1 is taken as the D call from the table, unchecked against the DNA. TRBV21-1 is a recognized pseudogene. The CDR3 is 18 amino acids. This chain's CDR3 is CASSKCKADRGRNTEAFF. CDR3 DNA: TGTGCCAGCAGCAAATGCAAAGCGGACAGGGGGCGGAACACTGAAGCTTTCTTT.

The V call is TRBV13, the J call TRBJ2-7; no reliable D call. The V and J ends lost 1 base and 4 bases respectively, with 8 bases between them. This CDR3 spans 13 amino acids. Germline CDR1 PRHDT, CDR2 FYEKMQ (reference sequence). In DNA, the CDR3 is TGTGCCAGCAGCTTAGTTAACGGGTACGAGCAGTACTTC. Protein product: CASSLVNGYEQYF.

CDR3 coding DNA: TGTGCCAGCAGCGTCCAGGGGGCTGGGGGCTACACCTTC. Its translation is CASSVQGAGGYTF. This chain joins TRBV9 and TRBJ1-2; 8 nucleotides align to TRBD1. This CDR3 spans 13 amino acids. The V segment lost 2 bases and the J segment 8 bases; nucleotides outside the gene matches: 5. CDR1 SGDLS and CDR2 YYNGEE come from the germline V gene.

The DNA of the CDR3 is TGTGCCAGCAGCCCCAGGGACAGGGGAAGGAACTCACCCCTCCACTTT. This encodes CASSPRDRGRNSPLHF. The V gene is TRBV11-2, the J gene TRBJ1-6; 10 bases map to TRBD1. The germline CDR1 and CDR2 sequences are SGHAT and FQNNGV. The CDR3 runs to 16 residues. V was clipped by 5 bases and J by 10 bases; unmatched bases: 11.

In nucleotides, the CDR3 is TGTGCCAGCAGCGTAGGAGCGGGTGGCAGATGGACTCCTGGAAACACCATATATTTT. Translation: CASSVGAGGRWTPGNTIYF. The chain recombines TRBV9 with TRBJ1-3; D gene unclear. Trimming cost V 0 bases and J 2 bases, with 21 bases left between them. This CDR3 spans 19 amino acids. Per the germline V gene, CDR1 is SGDLS and CDR2 is YYNGEE.